This T cell receptor beta chain is from a study of T cells in localized non-small cell lung cancer. On this clone itself: The antigen is undetermined.

General study results and limits: Adjacent uninvolved lung tissue had the highest T cell clonality, exceeding tumor. The study sequenced only one region of the tumor. As a result, intratumor heterogeneity could not be excluded and remains possible.

TCRdb's table, derived via immunoSEQ multiplex PCR, lists solely in-frame clones and lacks some. This table has around 1,500 clones, roughly a quarter appearing once. Trimming took 5 bases from V and 2 from J, leaving 20 bases between them. CDR3 size: 17 residues. Germline CDR1 and CDR2: MDHEN and SYDVKM. Lacking atypia, the adjacent lung had been sampled at least 2 cm away from the tumor margin. The chain couples TRBV28 to TRBJ2-3; D ambiguous. Sequencing was performed on normal lung tissue next to the tumor, taken before any cancer treatment. This receptor was taken from a male donor older than 55 with stage II squamous cell lung carcinoma. Here the CDR3 DNA reads TGTGCCAGCAGTCCCCCGGCCCACCCCCAGAACACAGATACGCAGTATTTT. This gives the protein CASSPPAHPQNTDTQYF. Supplemented by reference TRBV28 and TRBJ2-3, the full variable domain reads DVKVTQSSRYLVKRTGEKVFLECVQDMDHENMFWYRQDPGLGLRLIYFSYDVKMKEKGDIPEGYSVSREKKERFSLILESASTNQTSMYLCASSPPAHPQNTDTQYFGPGTRLTVL.